The entry below gives a single T cell receptor (beta chain) sequence along with its context. As yet, its antigen is unknown. Naive CD8 populations comprised CD45RO-negative cells positively selected for CCR7, excluding terminally differentiated effector memory CD45RA+ cells. TCRdb keeps only in-frame clones here, not all; method: immunoSEQ multiplex PCR. The sample yields some 2,100,000 clones, approximately 94% seen once. The record originates from a study of shared clonotypes between healthy human individuals. The overall study: The study used three CD4 naive, three CD4 memory, two CD8 naive and one CD8 memory plate per donor. Study findings and constraints: Among the subsets, naive ones generally showed larger estimated richness than memory ones. Approximately 4.6% of naive CD4 clonotypes were common to a handful of donors.

Trimming pared 4 bases from V and 8 bases from J, leaving 15 bases between. Germline V lookup: CDR1 SGHDT, CDR2 YYEEEE. This CDR3 comprises 14 residues. Sequenced input: naive CD8+ T cells from PBMCs. The J gene is TRBJ1-4, the V gene TRBV5-6; D uncertain. This TCR derives from a man in his late teens or twenties in good health. Some clones in this sample may be carry-over from other donors' samples. The CDR3 bases are TGTGCCAGCAGCGTGGGGAATGCAGAAGAAAAACTGTTTTTT. Its translation is CASSVGNAEEKLFF.